This T cell receptor beta chain originates from a study of brain metastases from non-small cell lung cancer. Overall study results and limits: T-cell infiltration was lower in brain metastases than primaries (P < 0.001). Brain metastases shared most TCR repertoire with primaries, with sparse T cells.

CDR1 MNHNY and CDR2 SVGAGI come from the germline V gene (reference sequence). This CDR3 is built from 17 residues. Regarding this clone: Its specificity is unknown. The junction differs from germline at one of its ends, possibly a read error.

The table came from immunoSEQ multiplex PCR; TCRdb's copy has only in-frame clones and leaves some out. The profile covers more than 7,500 clones, with around four fifths appearing a single time and around 4.4% taken by the ten largest. The rearrangement links TRBV6-6 to TRBJ2-3; TRBD2 agrees at 16 bases. Sequencing was carried out using primary lung tumor tissue. The receptor comes from a donor aged 40 or over with non-small cell lung cancer. The CDR3 is CVSSPGLAGGSRDTQYF. For the CDR3, the DNA is TGTGTCAGCAGTCCGGGACTAGCGGGGGGGTCAAGAGATACGCAGTATTTT.